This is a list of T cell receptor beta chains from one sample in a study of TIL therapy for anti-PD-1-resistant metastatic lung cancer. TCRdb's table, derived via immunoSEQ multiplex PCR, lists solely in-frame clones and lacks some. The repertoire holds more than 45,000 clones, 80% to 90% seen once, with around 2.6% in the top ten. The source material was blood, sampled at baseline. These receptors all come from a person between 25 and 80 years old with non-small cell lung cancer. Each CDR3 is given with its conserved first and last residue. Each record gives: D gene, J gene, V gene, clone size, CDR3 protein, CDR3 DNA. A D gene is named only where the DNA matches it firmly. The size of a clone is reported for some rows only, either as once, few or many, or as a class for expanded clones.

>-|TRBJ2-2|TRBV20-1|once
CSASPGQPSGELFF
TGCAGTGCTAGTCCCGGACAGCCCTCCGGGGAGCTGTTTTTT
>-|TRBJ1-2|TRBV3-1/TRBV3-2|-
CASSPISLNYGYTF
TGTGCCAGCAGCCCTATCTCACTAAACTATGGCTACACCTTC
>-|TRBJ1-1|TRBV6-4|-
CASSLWGGAEAFF
TGTGCCAGCAGTCTATGGGGGGGGGCTGAAGCTTTCTTT
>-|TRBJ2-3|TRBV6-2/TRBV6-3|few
CASSFTPSSDTQYF
TGTGCCAGCAGCTTTACTCCTAGCTCCGATACGCAGTATTTT
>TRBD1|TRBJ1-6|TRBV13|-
CASSLGGTGALVPNSPLHF
TGTGCCAGCAGCTTAGGCGGGACAGGGGCCCTGGTGCCCAATTCACCCCTCCACTTT
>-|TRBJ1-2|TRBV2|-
CASRPSPGSQGGYTF
TGTGCCAGCAGGCCCTCCCCTGGGTCTCAGGGTGGCTACACCTTC
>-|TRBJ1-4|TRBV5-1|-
CASSDQGNEKLFF
TGCGCCAGCAGCGATCAGGGGAATGAAAAACTGTTTTTT
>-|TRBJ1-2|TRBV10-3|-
CAIGGNYGYTF
TGTGCCATCGGGGGGAACTATGGCTACACCTTC
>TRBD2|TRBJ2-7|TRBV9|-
CASSQGLAGYEQYF
TGTGCCAGCAGTCAGGGACTAGCGGGGTACGAGCAGTACTTC
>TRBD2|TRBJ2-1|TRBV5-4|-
CASSWGLAGDNEQFF
TGTGCCAGCAGCTGGGGACTAGCGGGGGACAATGAGCAGTTCTTC
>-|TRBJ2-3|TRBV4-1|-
CASTLLAERTDTQYF
TGCGCCAGCACCCTACTAGCAGAGCGGACAGATACGCAGTATTTT
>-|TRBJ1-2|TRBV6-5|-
CASRTGQFGYTF
TGTGCCAGCAGGACCGGACAGTTTGGCTACACCTTC
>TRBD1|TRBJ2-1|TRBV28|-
CASSPTGTGVNNEQFF
TGTGCCAGCAGTCCCACCGGGACAGGGGTTAACAATGAGCAGTTCTTC
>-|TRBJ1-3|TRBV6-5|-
CASSYEWGNTIYF
TGTGCCAGCAGTTACGAATGGGGAAACACCATATATTTT
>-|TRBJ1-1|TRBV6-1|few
CASSEFVLNTEAFF
TGTGCCAGCAGTGAATTTGTCCTCAACACTGAAGCTTTCTTT
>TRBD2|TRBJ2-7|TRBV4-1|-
CASSQLIGTSGLYEQYF
TGCGCCAGCAGCCAATTAATAGGGACTAGCGGTCTTTACGAGCAGTACTTC
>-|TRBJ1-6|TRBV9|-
CASSPRGGGVDNSPLHF
TGTGCCAGCAGCCCCCGGGGAGGGGGGGTGGATAATTCACCCCTCCACTTT
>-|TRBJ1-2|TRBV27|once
CASSPRLGRGYTF
TGTGCCAGCAGCCCGAGGCTAGGCCGAGGCTACACCTTC
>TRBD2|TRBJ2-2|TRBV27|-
CASSPRLAMAGELFF
TGTGCCAGCAGTCCCCGACTAGCGATGGCCGGGGAGCTGTTTTTT
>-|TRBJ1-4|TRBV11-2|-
CASSLDLNAELFF
TGTGCCAGCAGCTTAGATTTGAACGCGGAACTGTTTTTT
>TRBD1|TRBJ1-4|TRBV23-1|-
CASSQSDRGKKLFF
TGCGCCAGCAGTCAATCAGACAGGGGCAAAAAACTGTTTTTT
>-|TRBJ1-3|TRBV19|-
CASYERGTIYF
TGTGCCAGTTATGAGCGAGGCACCATATATTTT
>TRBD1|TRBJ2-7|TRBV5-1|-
CASSSSGQGLYEQYF
TGCGCCAGCAGCTCCTCGGGACAGGGTCTCTACGAGCAGTACTTC
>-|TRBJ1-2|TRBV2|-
CASHGALVRGYTF
TGTGCTTCCCACGGAGCTTTAGTTCGTGGCTACACCTTC
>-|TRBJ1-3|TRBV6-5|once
CASSYWGDSGNTIYF
TGTGCCAGCAGTTACTGGGGGGACTCTGGAAACACCATATATTTT
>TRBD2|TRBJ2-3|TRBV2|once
CASSEFRQTSGGANTDTQYF
TGTGCCAGCAGTGAATTTCGTCAGACTAGCGGGGGGGCCAACACAGATACGCAGTATTTT
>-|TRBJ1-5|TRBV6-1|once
CASSEAGQPQHF
TGTGCCAGCAGTGAAGCGGGTCAGCCCCAGCATTTT
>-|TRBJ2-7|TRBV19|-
CASSIYGFHEQYF
TGTGCCAGTAGTATATATGGGTTCCACGAGCAGTACTTC
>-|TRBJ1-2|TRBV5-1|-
CASSLADPDGYTF
TGCGCCAGCAGCTTGGCCGATCCGGATGGCTACACCTTC